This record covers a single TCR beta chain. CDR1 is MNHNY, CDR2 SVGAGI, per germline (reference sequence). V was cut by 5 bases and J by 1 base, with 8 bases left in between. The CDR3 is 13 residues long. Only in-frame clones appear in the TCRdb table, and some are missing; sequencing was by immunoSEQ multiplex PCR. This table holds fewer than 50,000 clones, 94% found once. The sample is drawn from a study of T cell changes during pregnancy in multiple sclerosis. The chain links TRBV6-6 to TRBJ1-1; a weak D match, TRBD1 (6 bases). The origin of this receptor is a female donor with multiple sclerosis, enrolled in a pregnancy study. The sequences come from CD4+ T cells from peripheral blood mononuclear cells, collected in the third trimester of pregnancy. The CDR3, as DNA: TGTGCCAGCAGTATGACAGGGAACACTGAAGCTTTCTTT. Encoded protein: CASSMTGNTEAFF.